This TCR beta chain was sequenced in a study of blood T cell repertoires in COVID-19 (dated by TCRdb to about 2020). Looking at the study overall: Collaborator samples came from the United States, Italy and Spain and covered acute and convalescent phases of COVID-19. The prospective study material was composed of cDNA or gDNA derived from T cells, B-cell-depleted T cells, or PBMCs. The dataset comprised deeply sampled blood TCRbeta repertoires from subjects exposed to, actively infected with, or recovered from COVID-19. The repertoires were made available in a free public database intended to serve as a resource for research on the immune response to SARS-CoV-2. The samples were drawn from two sources: the first 160 participants of the ongoing ImmuneRACE study, and 1,000 to 1,500 subjects contributed by 6 global collaborators. Nearly every sample came with metadata listing a de-identified subject ID, COVID-19 status, age in years and sex. Where available, HLA class I and class II types were taken from metadata supplied by the sample provider and were not determined by assay-based typing. General conclusions and limits of the study: The amount of clinical and demographic metadata varied by source and participant and was provided uncurated.

V and J are trimmed by 5 bases and 4 bases, and the gene matches miss 6 bases of the junction. The CDR3 contains 16 residues, cysteine and phenylalanine counted. Left in the record is the CDR3 DNA by itself, 48 bases read in frame from the first base. As encoded in the germline V gene (reference sequence), CDR1 is LNHDA while CDR2 is SQIVND. TCRbeta CDR3 regions were amplified from genomic DNA using the immunoSEQ Assay, a bias-controlled multiplex PCR. The original pipeline was this. Nucleated cell counts per sample were estimated from amplification of reference gene primers within the assay. To quantify the absolute abundance of each unique TCRbeta CDR3 rearrangement, sequence reads were collapsed and filtered. Productive Simpson clonality was computed per sample as the square root of Simpson's diversity index over productive rearrangements. In its TCRdb copy, this immuneACCESS table keeps in-frame sequences only and misses some clones. Where compared with another copy, unresolved V genes explain less than half of these, and the others have no known cause. The V and J calls and clone size come from that table; D and trimming were worked out from the DNA. The sample includes around 230,000 clones, with roughly 88% observed a single time. Over 3% of the sample is taken by the ten largest.

As for this clone: Its cognate antigen has yet to be identified. Per-nucleotide qualities are absent, and no much larger clonotype sits a single base away.

Enrolling through a virtual design, the prospective study's participants ranged in age from roughly 18 to 89 years and lived across roughly 23 United States geographic areas. To assign participants to cohorts, the prospective study relied on clinical history that participants themselves reported in a screening survey and a study questionnaire. Mobile phlebotomists in the prospective study collected whole blood, serum and a nasopharyngeal or oropharyngeal swab from every participant. Over a 2-month period, participants in the prospective study had the option of providing additional blood draws and questionnaires. Before DNA extraction, prospective study blood samples were shipped either frozen or at room temperature.

The sequence came from a woman aged 35 to 49 with acute COVID-19. The chain is encoded by TRBV19 joined to TRBJ2-1, with TRBD2 matching 12 junction bases. The sample comprised PBMCs or T cells enriched from blood (not recorded which). The bases read TGTGCCAGTAGTTCGATACTAGCGGGGGGATACAATGAGCAGTTCTTC. This yields the protein CASSSILAGGYNEQFF.